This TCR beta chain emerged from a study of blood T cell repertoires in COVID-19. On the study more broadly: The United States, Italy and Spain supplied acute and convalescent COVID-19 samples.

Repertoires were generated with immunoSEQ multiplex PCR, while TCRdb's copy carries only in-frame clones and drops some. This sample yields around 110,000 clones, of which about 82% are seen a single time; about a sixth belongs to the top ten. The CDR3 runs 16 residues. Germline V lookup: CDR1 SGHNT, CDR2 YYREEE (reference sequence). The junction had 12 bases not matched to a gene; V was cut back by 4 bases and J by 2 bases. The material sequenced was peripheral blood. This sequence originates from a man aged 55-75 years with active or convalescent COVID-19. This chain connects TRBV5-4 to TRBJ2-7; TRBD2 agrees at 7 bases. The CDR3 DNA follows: TGTGCCAGCAGCCAGGCTTCTAGCGGCAGAACCTACGAGCAGTACTTC. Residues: CASSQASSGRTYEQYF.